Shown below are 18 T cell receptor beta chains from a single sample sequenced in a study of T cells in localized non-small cell lung cancer. TCRdb's table, derived via immunoSEQ multiplex PCR, lists solely in-frame clones and lacks some. The table records around 130,000 clones, 89% of them present only once. The material sequenced was peripheral blood, taken before any cancer treatment. The receptors derive from a female donor older than 55 with stage I lung adenocarcinoma.

This clone was seen only a few times. The V and J genes are TRBV5-6 and TRBJ2-1; possible D gene TRBD2, 6 bases. This CDR3 has 18 residues. V lost 2 bases to trimming and J lost 6 bases, with 24 bases between them. CDR1 is SGHDT, CDR2 YYEEEE, per germline. The DNA of the CDR3 is TGTGCCAGCAGCTTCGAATTAAGCGGGCTTACGTTTTCCAATGAGCAGTTCTTC. This translates into CASSFELSGLTFSNEQFF.

This chain connects TRBV6-1 to TRBJ1-5; D gene unclear. Trimming left V 0 bases short and J 6 bases short, with 9 bases between. Germline CDR1 is MNHNS and CDR2 is SASEGT. This CDR3 has 14 amino acids. Here the CDR3 DNA reads TGTGCCAGCAGTGAAGCGAACGAGGCTCAGCCCCAGCATTTT. The encoded protein is CASSEANEAQPQHF.

The chain carries TRBV28 and TRBJ2-7; 10 positions match TRBD2. V lost 1 base and J lost 4; bases outside the gene matches: 4. CDR1 and CDR2 (germline): MDHEN, SYDVKM. This CDR3 region has 15 residues. CDR3 amino acids: CASSLSASGSYEQYF. Written as DNA, the CDR3 is TGTGCCAGCAGTTTATCGGCTAGCGGGAGTTACGAGCAGTACTTC.

This chain joins TRBV6-5 and TRBJ2-7, with 9 bases fitting TRBD1. The CDR3 sequence is 14 residues long. Per the germline V gene, CDR1 is MNHEY and CDR2 is SVGAGI. Trimming cost V 7 bases and J 6 bases; bases outside gene matches: 10. This CDR3 reads CASIGQGFRGEQYF. Written as DNA, the CDR3 is TGTGCCAGCATCGGACAGGGGTTTCGGGGCGAGCAGTACTTC.

The gene calls are TRBV19 and TRBJ1-2; D gene unclear. CDR1 LNHDA and CDR2 SQIVND come from the germline V gene (reference sequence). V lost 0 bases, J lost 8 bases, and 7 bases lay in between. This CDR3 has 12 amino acids. CDR3 sequence (DNA): TGTGCCAGTAGTATAGATCCCGGGGGCTACACCTTC. Its translation: CASSIDPGGYTF.

This clone was counted between two and nine times. The chain employs TRBV5-4 and TRBJ2-1, with 11 bases lining up with TRBD2. This CDR3 is built from 15 residues. The germline CDR1 and CDR2 sequences are SGHNT and YYREEE (reference sequence). Germline trimming cut 1 base from V and 9 bases from J; bases unmatched to any gene: 6. The CDR3 nucleotides are TGTGCCAGCAGCTTGTCACTAGCGGGAGATCTTGAGCAGTTCTTC. It translates to CASSLSLAGDLEQFF.

The chain links TRBV18 to TRBJ2-1; the match to TRBD2 covers 10 bases. CDR1 is KGHSH, CDR2 LQKENI, per germline. CDR3 length: 13 amino acids. Unmatched junction bases numbered 7, after V lost 3 bases and J lost 14 bases. Written as DNA, the CDR3 is TGTGCCAGCTCACCTCAAGACGGACTAGCGGAGTTCTTC. It yields the protein CASSPQDGLAEFF.

This clone was counted once. The chain recombines TRBV5-8 with TRBJ1-5; no firm D call. Germline V gene lookup returns CDR1 SGHTS and CDR2 YDEGEE. The CDR3 runs 14 residues. V was pared by 2 bases and J by 6 bases, with 12 bases between. The CDR3 protein is CASSFPGWGQPQHF. DNA of the CDR3: TGTGCCAGCAGCTTCCCGGGGTGGGGTCAGCCCCAGCATTTT. The variable domain in full, completed from reference TRBV5-8 and TRBJ1-5, reads EAGVTQSPTHLIKTRGQQATLRCSPISGHTSVYWYQQALGLGLQFLLWYDEGEERNRGNFPPRFSGRQFPNYSSELNVNALELEDSALYLCASSFPGWGQPQHFGDGTRLSIL.

CDR3 in amino acids: CSARTGSTNEKLFF. CDR3 nucleotides: TGCAGCGCCAGGACAGGGTCAACTAATGAAAAACTGTTTTTT. The chain joins TRBV29-1 to TRBJ1-4, with 8 bases identical to TRBD1. The CDR3 consists of 14 residues. Germline lookup yields CDR1 SQVTM and CDR2 ANQGSEA. V trimming: 7 bases; J trimming: 0 bases; junction bases outside the gene matches: 4.

The chain joins TRBV28 to TRBJ2-3; 8 bases map to TRBD2. This CDR3 has 15 amino acids. In germline, CDR1 is MDHEN, CDR2 SYDVKM. Trimming removed 4 bases from V and 5 bases from J; junction bases left unmatched: 8. The CDR3 region is CASSWSGGRKDTQYF. Here the CDR3 DNA reads TGTGCCAGCAGTTGGTCGGGAGGGCGCAAAGATACGCAGTATTTT. The variable domain in full, with the rest retrieved from reference TRBV28 and TRBJ2-3, is DVKVTQSSRYLVKRTGEKVFLECVQDMDHENMFWYRQDPGLGLRLIYFSYDVKMKEKGDIPEGYSVSREKKERFSLILESASTNQTSMYLCASSWSGGRKDTQYFGPGTRLTVL.

This clone was observed a single time. This chain connects TRBV14 to TRBJ1-1; 7 nucleotides agree with TRBD1. CDR1 SGHDN and CDR2 FVKESK come from the germline V gene. The CDR3 is 15 amino acids. Trimming cost V 4 bases and J 6 bases; bases outside gene matches: 11. CDR3 DNA sequence: TGTGCCAGCAGCCGGGGACAGATGGGTATCCCTGAAGCTTTCTTT. This gives the protein CASSRGQMGIPEAFF.

The gene calls are TRBV2 and TRBJ2-5, with D unresolved. The germline CDR1 and CDR2 sequences are SNHLY and FYNNEI. This CDR3 has 11 amino acids. Trimming stripped 7 bases from V and 0 bases from J, with 3 bases between. CDR3 nucleotide sequence: TGTGCCAGCAAGTACCAAGAGACCCAGTACTTC. Amino acid sequence: CASKYQETQYF.

This clone was observed a handful of times. J is TRBJ1-1 and V is TRBV10-1; D gene uncertain. Trimming shortened V by 3 bases and J by 0 bases, and 8 bases separated the two germline ends. The CDR3 is 14 residues long. Germline V lookup: CDR1 WNHNN, CDR2 SYGVQD (reference sequence). The CDR3 loop is CASSDGSMNTEAFF. The CDR3, as DNA: TGCGCCAGCAGTGATGGCAGCATGAACACTGAAGCTTTCTTT.

This chain connects TRBV6-1 to TRBJ2-1, with TRBD2 matching over 11 bases. This CDR3 spans 14 amino acids. CDR1 is MNHNS and CDR2 is SASEGT in the germline V gene. V lost 4 bases and J lost 9; bases outside the gene matches: 5. CDR3 sequence: CASSGIAGGGEQFF. The CDR3 nucleotides are TGTGCCAGCAGTGGAATAGCGGGAGGGGGTGAGCAGTTCTTC.

The chain links TRBV7-9 to TRBJ2-7; the match to TRBD2 covers 13 bases. The germline V gene encodes CDR1 SEHNR and CDR2 FQNEAQ (reference sequence). CDR3 length: 15 residues. The trim removed 5 bases at V and 2 bases at J, leaving 3 bases unmatched. For the CDR3, the DNA is TGTGCCAGCAGCATGGGACTAGCGGGACCCTACGAGCAGTACTTC. Its protein product is CASSMGLAGPYEQYF.

The chain carries TRBV7-6 and TRBJ2-1, with 8 bases lining up with TRBD2. V lost 2 bases to trimming and J lost 8 bases; unmatched junction nucleotides: 8. Germline V gene lookup returns CDR1 SGHVS and CDR2 FNYEAQ. The CDR3 runs 15 residues. The DNA for the CDR3 is TGTGCCAGCAGCTTATCCAGCGGGAGTTTCGATGAGCAGTTCTTC. Amino acid sequence: CASSLSSGSFDEQFF.

This clone was counted once. The rearrangement links TRBV20-1 to TRBJ1-1; D unresolved. The CDR3 runs 10 residues. Per germline, CDR1 DFQATT and CDR2 SNEGSKA (reference sequence). Trimming pared 5 bases from V and 8 bases from J, leaving 9 bases between. CDR3 in DNA: TGCAGTGCTCGCCCCGAGGAAGCTTTCTTT. Protein sequence: CSARPEEAFF.

The V gene is TRBV5-1, the J gene TRBJ1-1; no clear D gene. The CDR3 is 12 amino acids. V was clipped by 4 bases and J by 10 bases, with 14 bases between them. Germline V gene data show CDR1 as SGHRS and CDR2 as YFSETQ. CDR3 in DNA: TGCGCCAGCAGCCCTTTGGGAGGGCGAGCTTTCTTT. Translating gives CASSPLGGRAFF.